The 15 T cell receptor beta chains given below trace back to one sample, sequenced in a study of blood T cell repertoires in COVID-19. The assay was immunoSEQ multiplex PCR, and TCRdb's table has in-frame clones only and misses some. Altogether around 150,000 clones are present, about 83% being singletons, with the ten largest covering over 11%. The sequencing input was peripheral blood. The receptors were sampled from a woman of 80 years or more with acute or convalescent COVID-19.

The gene calls are TRBV10-1 and TRBJ1-6, with TRBD1 matching over 8 bases. V trimming: 6 bases; J trimming: 8 bases; junction bases outside the gene matches: 3. Germline loops: CDR1 WNHNN, CDR2 SYGVQD (reference sequence). CDR3 size: 13 residues. The CDR3 reads CASSKTGDSPLHF. CDR3 in DNA: TGCGCCAGCAGCAAGACAGGGGATTCACCCCTCCACTTT.

The V and J genes are TRBV23-1 and TRBJ1-3; the D gene is possibly TRBD1 (5 bases). TRBV23-1 is labeled an ORF, and its function is uncertain. This CDR3 spans 13 amino acids. V lost 4 bases, J lost 2 bases, and 6 bases lay in between. As DNA, the CDR3 is TGCGCCAGCAGTCGCAGGGCTGGAAACACCATATATTTT. This translates into CASSRRAGNTIYF.

This sequence joins TRBV6-5 and TRBJ1-5, with unresolved D. The V and J ends lost 4 bases and 9 bases respectively, with 19 bases between them. This CDR3 has 15 amino acids. Germline values: CDR1 MNHEY, CDR2 SVGAGI. The CDR3 reads CASSSLRGSSGPQHF. The DNA for the CDR3 is TGTGCCAGCAGTTCACTCAGAGGGAGTAGTGGGCCCCAGCATTTT.

This clone was recorded once. J is TRBJ2-2 and V is TRBV6-5; D possibly corresponds to TRBD1 (6 bases). Germline V gene lookup returns CDR1 MNHEY and CDR2 SVGAGI. CDR3 length equals 15 residues. V gave up 6 bases and J gave up 1 base, with 12 bases separating them. CDR3 DNA: TGTGCCAGCAGACCACCGGACAGGAACACCGGGGAGCTGTTTTTT. Translating gives CASRPPDRNTGELFF.

The chain employs TRBV6-5 and TRBJ1-5; 9 nucleotides align to TRBD1. CDR1 and CDR2 (germline): MNHEY, SVGAGI. With 0 bases clipped from V and 6 bases from J, the junction kept 3 bases outside the gene matches. The CDR3 extends over 15 amino acids. The CDR3 reads CASSYSGQGGQPQHF. In DNA form, the CDR3 reads TGTGCCAGCAGTTACTCGGGACAGGGTGGTCAGCCCCAGCATTTT.

The rearrangement uses TRBV3-1 (or the pseudogene TRBV3-2) and TRBJ1-3, with D hard to call. Per the germline V gene, CDR1 is LGHDT and CDR2 is YNNKEL (reference sequence). V was clipped by 7 bases and J by 1 base, with 8 bases between them. The CDR3 runs 13 residues. CDR3 bases: TGTGCCAGCACGGGGTGGTCTGGAAACACCATATATTTT. It is translated as CASTGWSGNTIYF.

The chain combines TRBV24-1 with TRBJ1-2; perhaps TRBD1 as D (5 bases). From germline, CDR1 is KGHDR and CDR2 SFDVKD. CDR3 length: 16 residues. The ends were cut back, 3 bases at V and 3 bases at J, with 16 bases in the middle. The CDR3 nucleotides are TGTGCCACCAGTGATGGGGGAGGTGGCACCTACTATGGCTACACCTTC. The encoded protein is CATSDGGGGTYYGYTF.

V usage is TRBV3-1 (or the pseudogene TRBV3-2) and J usage is TRBJ2-5, with D possibly being TRBD1 (8 bases). CDR1 is LGHDT and CDR2 is YNNKEL in the germline V gene (reference sequence). The CDR3 has 16 residues. The V end lost 0 bases, the J end lost 3 bases, and 14 bases lay between the germline ends. The CDR3 nucleotides read TGTGCCAGCAGCCAAGACTGGACAGGGAGGGAAGAGACCCAGTACTTC. Protein: CASSQDWTGREETQYF.

This rearrangement joins TRBV28 to TRBJ1-2, with 8 bases fitting TRBD1. V dropped 6 bases and J dropped 6; count of bases not matched to a gene: 9. Germline V CDR1 and CDR2: MDHEN, SYDVKM. CDR3 length: 14 amino acids. The CDR3 protein is CASRPGQGGDGYTF. The CDR3, as DNA: TGTGCCAGCAGACCAGGACAGGGAGGAGATGGCTACACCTTC.

This chain joins TRBV5-6 and TRBJ1-2; tentative D call: TRBD1 (5 bases). The CDR3 sequence is 15 residues long. CDR1 SGHDT and CDR2 YYEEEE come from the germline V gene. Trimming removed 3 bases from V and 8 bases from J, with 20 bases in between. CDR3: CASSSTGLGWIGYTF. CDR3 nucleotide sequence: TGTGCCAGCAGCTCCACAGGTCTGGGTTGGATAGGCTACACCTTC.

V is TRBV11-2 and J is TRBJ2-2; a possible D gene is TRBD1 (5 bases). V dropped 1 base and J dropped 6 bases, with 18 bases sitting between them. Per germline, CDR1 SGHAT and CDR2 FQNNGV. This CDR3 spans 17 amino acids. The CDR3 region has the DNA TGTGCCAGCAGCTTAGTTCTAGGGCAGGGCGGATCCGGGGAGCTGTTTTTT. Translating gives CASSLVLGQGGSGELFF.

This clone appeared a few times. CDR3: CASSSGALLGNQPQHF. The CDR3 DNA reads as TGTGCCAGTAGTTCCGGAGCTCTGCTCGGCAATCAGCCCCAGCATTTT. This rearrangement joins TRBV19 to TRBJ1-5, with D uncertain. Germline V gene data show CDR1 as LNHDA and CDR2 as SQIVND (reference sequence). V was pared by 5 bases and J by 2 bases, with 16 bases between. This CDR3 comprises 16 residues. The whole variable domain, filled in from reference TRBV19 and TRBJ1-5, reads DGGITQSPKYLFRKEGQNVTLSCEQNLNHDAMYWYRQDPGQGLRLIYYSQIVNDFQKGDIAEGYSVSREKKESFPLTVTSAQKNPTAFYLCASSSGALLGNQPQHFGDGTRLSIL.

The rearrangement links TRBV15 to TRBJ2-5; 9 positions agree with TRBD1. Germline V lookup: CDR1 LNHNV, CDR2 YYDKDF (reference sequence). The CDR3 is 14 amino acids. Trimming cost V 5 bases and J 5 bases; bases outside gene matches: 6. The CDR3 DNA follows: TGTGCCACCAGCGCCAGGACAGGGGTTGAGACCCAGTACTTC. Its protein is CATSARTGVETQYF.

The genes are TRBV15 and TRBJ1-1; weak D call: TRBD1 (5 bases). This CDR3 region has 13 residues. V was cut by 3 bases and J by 7 bases, with 12 bases left in between. Germline V gene sequence: CDR1 LNHNV, CDR2 YYDKDF (reference sequence). CDR3 DNA sequence: TGTGCCACCAGCAGTTTCCAGGGAGGTGAAGCTTTCTTT. Residues: CATSSFQGGEAFF.

V gene TRBV5-6 combines with J gene TRBJ1-5; maybe TRBD1 (5 bases). V was pared by 4 bases and J by 2 bases, with 13 bases between. This CDR3 comprises 15 residues. CDR1 and CDR2 from the germline V gene are SGHDT and YYEEEE. In nucleotides, the CDR3 is TGTGCCAGCAGCAGCTCAGGGCTTGGCAATCAGCCCCAGCATTTT. It codes for CASSSSGLGNQPQHF.